Sequencing of this TCR beta chain was carried out in a study of CD4 T cells in relation to SARS-CoV-2 and coronaviruses. Across the whole study: After roughly 9 days of antigen culture, PBMC TCR beta CDR3s were sequenced.

This clone was seen a handful of times. The antigen is unknown. The unexposed donors gave CD4+ T cells in about 2010-2019, prior to COVID-19. Isolation of CD4+ T cells took place after less than 11 days in culture. As cell numbers allowed, unexposed-donor CD4+ T cells faced SARS-CoV-2 S/N and four cold-coronavirus spikes. V lost 6 bases and J 6 bases, leaving 21 bases between the germline ends. The CDR3 contains 15 residues. The germline gives CDR1 SNHLY, CDR2 FYNNEI. Findings and caveats of the study: Roughly three fifths of donors had memory CD4+ clonotypes crossrecognizing SARS-CoV-2 and common cold coronavirus spike. This crossreactivity analysis covered spike protein alone, no other viral proteins.

Sequencing used immunoSEQ multiplex PCR; TCRdb keeps in-frame clones, though not all of them. The sample has some 30,000 clones, 78% seen once. The J gene is TRBJ2-7, the V gene TRBV2; D is ambiguous. The sequenced sample was CD4+ T cells from PBMCs, cultured in vitro. This sequence originates from a human donor in good health. The CDR3 is CASSETAEGIGEQYF. In DNA, the CDR3 is TGTGCCAGCAGCGAAACCGCGGAAGGGATAGGCGAGCAGTACTTC.